This paragraph reports one TCR beta chain. Original handling: For nucleated cells, counts were estimated from reference gene primer amplification. Some clones are missing from TCRdb's copy, which holds only in-frame ones; the method was immunoSEQ multiplex PCR. Clonal size and the V and J genes are those of that table, whereas D and trimming came from the DNA. This sample carries 200,000 or so clones, under 90% of them seen once, and the ten largest clones take around an eighth. These data belong to a study of blood T cell repertoires in COVID-19. The wider study: COVID-19 samples from acute and convalescent phases originated in the United States, Italy and Spain. Sample material is recorded as cDNA or gDNA derived from T cells, B-cell-depleted T cells, or PBMCs.

The CDR3 totals 13 residues. Losses at the gene ends were 6 bases for V and 7 bases for J; bases not matched to a gene: 7. The genes are TRBV12-3 or TRBV12-4 and TRBJ1-2; 8 bases line up with TRBD1. The sample comprised peripheral blood. This clonotype was obtained from a man aged 25-45 years with active or convalescent COVID-19. The CDR3 here is CASSRTGGGGYTF. CDR3 DNA sequence: TGTGCCAGCAGCCGCACAGGGGGAGGTGGCTACACCTTC.